This T cell receptor (beta chain) was identified during a study of blood T cell repertoires in COVID-19. TCRdb keeps only in-frame clones here, not all; method: immunoSEQ multiplex PCR. In the table there are some 250,000 clones, 86% of which are singletons. J was trimmed by 1 base and V by 2 bases; bases with no gene match: 6. The CDR3 covers 16 residues. Per the germline V gene, CDR1 is SGHRS and CDR2 is YFSETQ. Specimen: PBMCs or T cells enriched from blood (not recorded which). The TCR originated in a man aged 18 to 35 who had recovered from COVID-19. This sequence joins TRBV5-1 and TRBJ2-7, with 10 bases that match TRBD2. CDR3 in amino acids: CASSFDSGGFSYEQYF. The CDR3 bases are TGCGCCAGCAGCTTTGATAGCGGGGGGTTTTCCTACGAGCAGTACTTC. Based on the CDR3 plus reference TRBV5-1 and TRBJ2-7, the full variable domain is KAGVTQTPRYLIKTRGQQVTLSCSPISGHRSVSWYQQTPGQGLQFLFEYFSETQRNKGNFPGRFSGRQFSNSRSEMNVSTLELGDSALYLCASSFDSGGFSYEQYFGPGTRLTVT.